The next 2 T cell receptor beta chains were all read from a single sample in a study of CD8 T cell repertoires and HIV-1 epitope variants. No antigen is known for these receptors. Clones were sequenced by immunoSEQ multiplex PCR, and TCRdb holds only the in-frame ones, with some missing. Of a few thousand clones in the sample, roughly 70% were seen once. Sequenced input: cultured CD8+ T cells derived from PBMCs. Receptor source: a male donor with HIV.

This chain uses TRBV13 with TRBJ2-1, with a weak D call TRBD2 (5 bases). The CDR3 has 15 residues. The V end lost 2 bases, the J end lost 7 bases, and 15 bases lay between the germline ends. Germline V gene lookup returns CDR1 PRHDT and CDR2 FYEKMQ (reference sequence). The CDR3 region has the DNA TGTGCCAGCAGCTTATATAGGGAGATGAGGAATGAGCAGTTCTTC. Its protein product is CASSLYREMRNEQFF.

The CDR3 protein is CATRDWDSNQPQHF. The CDR3 DNA reads TGTGCCACCAGAGATTGGGACAGCAATCAGCCCCAGCATTTT. This chain links TRBV15 with TRBJ1-5, with D tentatively TRBD1 (5 bases). The germline gives CDR1 LNHNV, CDR2 YYDKDF (reference sequence). V lost 6 bases and J 1 base, leaving 10 bases between the germline ends. CDR3 length: 14 residues.